A single T cell receptor (beta chain) is shown here with its context. The antigen is not known. From germline, CDR1 is SGHAT and CDR2 FQDESV (reference sequence). Trimming cost V 5 bases and J 4 bases, with 15 bases left between them. The CDR3 totals 15 residues. The record originates from a study of shared clonotypes between healthy human individuals. There were only Caucasian adults among the donors, and all lived in Nashville, Tennessee. Study-level results: Clonotype sharing among the donors was expected to vary with sequencing depth.

Assay: immunoSEQ multiplex PCR; the TCRdb copy retains only in-frame clones and omits some. The sample has 1 million to 1.2 million clones, approximately 80% seen once. The receptor comes from a man younger than 30 in good health. Some clones in this sample may be carry-over from other donors' samples. Sample: memory CD4+ T cells from PBMCs. As to subset: CD45RA-negative fraction. The chain couples TRBV11-1 to TRBJ1-3; unclear D gene. The chain's CDR3 is CASSIEADSGNTIYF. CDR3 nucleotide sequence: TGTGCCAGCAGCATTGAAGCGGATTCAGGAAACACCATATATTTT.